The rows below give T cell receptor beta chains drawn from one sample of a study of T cell responses to AZD1222 COVID-19 vaccine. The assay was immunoSEQ multiplex PCR, and TCRdb's table has in-frame clones only and misses some. The top ten hold about 46% of the sample, which has tens of thousands of clones, about 78% seen once. The material was peripheral blood, obtained 28 days after the second AZD1222 dose. Receptor source: an adult who received the AZD1222 COVID-19 vaccine. Both conserved end residues are part of each CDR3. Each record gives: D gene, clone size, V gene, J gene, CDR3 DNA, CDR3 protein. D genes are given only for firm matches. Size tells how often a clone was seen (once, few, many) or the class of an expanded clone, and some rows leave it out.

.	.	TRBV28	TRBJ2-7	TGTGCCAGCTCCCCCCATACAGGTACGACCTACGAGCAGTACTTC	CASSPHTGTTYEQYF
.	.	TRBV2	TRBJ2-2	TGTGCCAGCAGCCCGAGGGACCCCGGGGAGCTGTTTTTT	CASSPRDPGELFF
.	.	TRBV7-8	TRBJ2-2	TGTGCCAGCAGCTTAGTAGGGGGTCTGGAGCTGTTTTTT	CASSLVGGLELFF
.	.	TRBV7-9	TRBJ1-2	TGTGCCAGCAGCTTTGCGCAGCCTTCTCCCTATGGCTACACCTTC	CASSFAQPSPYGYTF
TRBD1	many	TRBV7-8	TRBJ1-5	TGTGCCAGCAGCTTAGAAAGGGGGCCTAGTCAGCCCCAGCATTTT	CASSLERGPSQPQHF
TRBD2	.	TRBV5-6	TRBJ2-1	TGTGCCAGCAGCTTCCTCTCCGGGAGGGCCTCCTACAATGAGCAGTTCTTC	CASSFLSGRASYNEQFF
TRBD2	.	TRBV7-9	TRBJ2-5	TGTGCCAGCAGCCATCGGGGGGGCGGAGAGACCCAGTACTTC	CASSHRGGGETQYF
.	few	TRBV5-1	TRBJ2-2	TGCGCCAGCAGGCCGGGGGAGATCACCGGGGAGCTGTTTTTT	CASRPGEITGELFF
.	.	TRBV19	TRBJ2-3	TGTGCCAGTAGTATGAGTTGGCAGGGCGGTACAGATACGCAGTATTTT	CASSMSWQGGTDTQYF
.	few	TRBV6-5	TRBJ2-3	TGTGCCAGCAACGACGACTCCACAGATACGCAGTATTTT	CASNDDSTDTQYF
TRBD2	.	TRBV29-1	TRBJ2-4	TGCAGCGTTGAGGGACTAGCGCGAATTCAGTACTTC	CSVEGLARIQYF
.	.	TRBV6-2/TRBV6-3	TRBJ1-5	TGTGCCAGCAGTTATCATCCCTCAGATAGCAATCAGCCCCAGCATTTT	CASSYHPSDSNQPQHF
.	.	TRBV27	TRBJ1-1	TGTGCCAGCAGTCCGTGGGACGCGAACACTGAAGCTTTCTTT	CASSPWDANTEAFF
.	many	TRBV4-1	TRBJ2-3	TGCGCCAGCAGCCAAGATCGGTTCGGAGATACGCAGTATTTT	CASSQDRFGDTQYF
.	.	TRBV6-1	TRBJ2-7	TGTGCCAGCAGTGAGACAGTAGGGGTTACCTACGAGCAGTACTTC	CASSETVGVTYEQYF
.	.	TRBV7-9	TRBJ2-5	TGTGCCAGCAGCCAACAAGAGACCCAGTACTTC	CASSQQETQYF
.	.	TRBV9	TRBJ2-1	TGTGCCAGGGTTCGGCAGTTCTTC	CARVRQFF
.	.	TRBV7-8	TRBJ2-6	TGTGCCAGCAGCCCACCGGGGATCTCTGGGGCCAACGTCCTGACTTTC	CASSPPGISGANVLTF
.	.	TRBV6-5	TRBJ2-7	TGTGCCAGCAGTTTCCGACTAACCTCCTACGAGCAGTACTTC	CASSFRLTSYEQYF
.	.	TRBV4-2	TRBJ2-4	TGTGCCAGCAGCCAAGAGCTTGTGGGAGCCAAAAACATTCAGTACTTC	CASSQELVGAKNIQYF
.	once	TRBV28	TRBJ2-7	TGTGCCAGCAGATCTCAGGGCGTAAGCTCCTACGAGCAGTACTTC	CASRSQGVSSYEQYF
.	.	TRBV19	TRBJ2-2	TGTGCCCTTGGGGACACGAACACCGGGGAGCTGTTTTTT	CALGDTNTGELFF
TRBD2	.	TRBV5-4	TRBJ2-7	TGTGCCAGCAGCCCCTGGGCTAGCGGGGGCGAGCAGTACTTC	CASSPWASGGEQYF
TRBD2	.	TRBV19	TRBJ2-1	TGTGCCAGTAGAAGTTTAGCGGGAGGTGGTAGTGAGCAGTTCTTC	CASRSLAGGGSEQFF
.	few	TRBV7-2	TRBJ2-7	TGTGCCAGCAGCTCCAGGCTGGCCGTGTCGTCCGAGCAGTACTTC	CASSSRLAVSSEQYF
.	.	TRBV7-9	TRBJ2-5	TGTGCCAGCAGCTTACCTTCAGAAGAGACCCAGTACTTC	CASSLPSEETQYF
.	.	TRBV11-2	TRBJ1-1	TGTGCCAGCAGCTTAAAGGGCAGGGTGAAAACTGAAGCTTTCTTT	CASSLKGRVKTEAFF
.	.	TRBV11-3	TRBJ2-3	TGTGCCAGCAGCTTGACTTTGGGAGATACGCAGTATTTT	CASSLTLGDTQYF
.	.	TRBV15	TRBJ2-7	TGTGCCACCAGCAGAGAAGGACAGCACTCCTACGAGCAGTACTTC	CATSREGQHSYEQYF
.	.	TRBV6-6	TRBJ2-7	TGTGCCAGCAGCGCACCCGGGTATACCTACGAGCAGTACTTC	CASSAPGYTYEQYF
.	once	TRBV7-3	TRBJ2-3	TGTGCCAGCAGCCACACCCTCCGGGACACCACAGATACGCAGTATTTT	CASSHTLRDTTDTQYF
.	once	TRBV12-3/TRBV12-4	TRBJ1-1	TGTGCCAGCAGTTTATTGGGGATAGAGGAAGCTTTCTTT	CASSLLGIEEAFF
.	.	TRBV11-3	TRBJ2-3	TGTGCCAGCAGTTCCCGGGGCCTGGATACGCAGTATTTT	CASSSRGLDTQYF
.	.	TRBV5-6	TRBJ2-2	TGTGCCAGCAGCTGGGGATCCGAGGGGGAGCTGTTTTTT	CASSWGSEGELFF
.	few	TRBV9	TRBJ2-7	TGTGCCAGCAGCGTAGATGTGGAATCCTACGAGCAGTACTTC	CASSVDVESYEQYF
TRBD1	once	TRBV6-1	TRBJ2-2	TGTGCCAGCAGTGACCACAGGGGGCGGGCCGGGGAGCTGTTTTTT	CASSDHRGRAGELFF
TRBD1	.	TRBV11-1	TRBJ1-1	TGTGCCAGCAGCCTGGATACCGACAGGGGAGCTTTCTTT	CASSLDTDRGAFF
.	.	TRBV12-3/TRBV12-4	TRBJ2-5	TGTGCCAGCAGTTCTCCGGTAGGGGTTGCCCAGTACTTC	CASSSPVGVAQYF
TRBD2	.	TRBV5-1	TRBJ2-3	TGCGCCAGCAGATCTAGCGGGAGTTGGGTGGATACGCAGTATTTT	CASRSSGSWVDTQYF
.	.	TRBV5-1	TRBJ2-3	TGCGCCAGCAGCTTGCCGTCGACTAGAGAAGATACGCAGTATTTT	CASSLPSTREDTQYF
.	.	TRBV28	TRBJ2-5	TGTGCCAGCAGTTTAGATCTTGGTCTGGCTTGGGCATCTCCCCAAGAGACCCAGTACTTC	CASSLDLGLAWASPQETQYF
.	.	TRBV18	TRBJ1-2	TGTGCCAGCTCACACCTGCGGGACTCGGCTAACTATGGCTACACCTTC	CASSHLRDSANYGYTF
.	.	TRBV9	TRBJ2-6	TGTGCCAGCAGCTCAAGGAGGGACTCTGGGGCCAACGTCCTGACTTTC	CASSSRRDSGANVLTF
.	.	TRBV19	TRBJ2-1	TGTGCCAGTAATAGCGGCTACAATGAGCAGTTCTTC	CASNSGYNEQFF
TRBD2	once	TRBV11-3	TRBJ2-3	TGTGCCAGCAGCTTGAGGGGACCTGGGACTAGCGGGACCACAGATACGCAGTATTTT	CASSLRGPGTSGTTDTQYF
.	.	TRBV9	TRBJ1-5	TGTGCCAGCAGCGTAGAGGACGATCAGCCCCAGCATTTT	CASSVEDDQPQHF
TRBD1	.	TRBV19	TRBJ1-2	TGTGCCAGTAGTCCACTACAGGGGGCCAAGGTTGGCTACACCTTC	CASSPLQGAKVGYTF
TRBD1	.	TRBV7-2	TRBJ1-1	TGTGCCAGCAGCTTAGCGTCGGGACAGGGGTATTTT	CASSLASGQGYF
TRBD2	once	TRBV27	TRBJ2-1	TGTGCCAGCAGTCCCGATACGGGGGGACCCTACAATGAGCAGTTCTTC	CASSPDTGGPYNEQFF
.	.	TRBV18	TRBJ1-1	TGTGCCAGCGCGACGGCAGGGGACACTGAAGCTTTCTTT	CASATAGDTEAFF
TRBD2	.	TRBV4-3	TRBJ2-2	TGCGCCAGCAGGTCGACTAGCGGAAGAACCGGGGAGCTGTTTTTT	CASRSTSGRTGELFF
TRBD2	.	TRBV7-2	TRBJ2-3	TGTGCCAGCCGGACTAGCGGGGGCCTAGATACGCAGTATTTT	CASRTSGGLDTQYF
TRBD2	.	TRBV6-5	TRBJ2-7	TGTGCCAGCAGCTGGGCGGGAGACTACGAGCAGTACTTC	CASSWAGDYEQYF
.	.	TRBV30	TRBJ2-2	TGTGCCTGGAGCGGCTTTGGTAGCACCGGGGAGCTGTTTTTT	CAWSGFGSTGELFF
.	.	TRBV3-1/TRBV3-2	TRBJ2-5	TGTGCCAGCAGCCTCCAAATCACAAGGACCCAGTACTTC	CASSLQITRTQYF
TRBD1	.	TRBV28	TRBJ2-7	TGTGCCAGCAGTCGGACCGGGACAGTGGCATACGAGCAGTACTTC	CASSRTGTVAYEQYF
.	.	TRBV5-4	TRBJ2-2	TGTGCCAGCAGCTCGGCTTCGTTCGGGCCCGGGGAGCTGTTTTTT	CASSSASFGPGELFF
.	.	TRBV27	TRBJ1-2	TGTGCCAGCAGTTTTAAGGCCAGATCTAACTATGGCTACACCTTC	CASSFKARSNYGYTF
.	.	TRBV30	TRBJ1-5	TGTGCCTGGAGTACTAGGGCAGGGACGGGTCAGCCCCAGCATTTT	CAWSTRAGTGQPQHF